These T cell receptor beta chains were read from a single sample in a study of blood T cell repertoires in COVID-19. TCRdb's table, derived via immunoSEQ multiplex PCR, lists solely in-frame clones and lacks some. The repertoire has some 210,000 clones, approximately 75% of them found once; the top ten carry about 10%. The sample was PBMCs or T cells enriched from blood (not recorded which). All receptors come from a man in his forties who had recovered from COVID-19. Both conserved end residues are part of each CDR3. The D gene is left open where the match is weak. Some rows have no size entry. The others give once, few or many, or a class for an expanded clone.

d_call j_call v_call clone_size cdr3_nt cdr3_aa
. TRBJ2-5 TRBV7-2 . TGTGCCAGCAGTCGTCAGGGGCTCAAAGAGACCCAGTACTTC CASSRQGLKETQYF
TRBD2 TRBJ2-5 TRBV6-1 . TGTGCCAGCAGTGAAGCTAGACTACTAGCGGAGTCTGAGACCCAGTACTTC CASSEARLLAESETQYF
TRBD2 TRBJ2-1 TRBV29-1 once TGCAGCGTTGTGGGGACTAACTACAATGAGCAGTTCTTC CSVVGTNYNEQFF
. TRBJ1-5 TRBV9 few TGTGCCAGCAGCGTAGGTTCAGGGGGCAATCAGCCCCAGCATTTT CASSVGSGGNQPQHF
TRBD2 TRBJ2-3 TRBV11-2 . TGTGCCAGCAGCAAAAGACTAGCGGGAGACACAGATACGCAGTATTTT CASSKRLAGDTDTQYF
. TRBJ1-1 TRBV5-1 . TGCGCCAGCAGCCCCCGGGGGGGGGAGAACACTGAAGCTTTCTTT CASSPRGGENTEAFF
. TRBJ1-2 TRBV5-4 . TGTGCCAGCAGCCTCGAGGGTGGGTTAGCAAAAATTTTGACGTATGGCTACACCTTC CASSLEGGLAKILTYGYTF
TRBD1 TRBJ2-2 TRBV19 . TGTGCCAGTAGTGTGGACAGGCCCTGGCCCGGGGAGCTGTTTTTT CASSVDRPWPGELFF
TRBD1 TRBJ1-2 TRBV2 . TGTGCCAGCAGTGCGACAGGGGGAGGCTACACCTTC CASSATGGGYTF
. TRBJ2-5 TRBV7-6 once TGTGCCAGCAGCTTCCGCAGGATCCAGTACTTC CASSFRRIQYF
TRBD1 TRBJ1-1 TRBV29-1 . TGCAGCGCTCACAGGGGAGGTGAAGCTTTCTTT CSAHRGGEAFF
. TRBJ1-2 TRBV12-5 . TGTGCTAGTGGTTTGGTACCCCCAGGAGGCTACACCTTC CASGLVPPGGYTF
TRBD2 TRBJ2-7 TRBV7-6 few TGTGCCAGCAGCTTAGAAGGACTAGCGGGAGTCTACGAGCAGTACTTC CASSLEGLAGVYEQYF
. TRBJ2-2 TRBV7-2 . TGTGCCAGCAGCACCAGATCCGGGGAGCTGTTTTTT CASSTRSGELFF
TRBD2 TRBJ2-7 TRBV27 . TGTGCCAGCAGTTTAGGGACTAGCGGGACCGAGCAGTACTTC CASSLGTSGTEQYF
TRBD1 TRBJ2-7 TRBV3-1/TRBV3-2 . TGTGCCAGCAGCCTCCGGACAGGGTCCTACGAGCAGTACTTC CASSLRTGSYEQYF
TRBD1 TRBJ1-3 TRBV19 once TGTGCCAGTAGTACCCAGGGACAGTTCCTCTCTGGAAACACCATATATTTT CASSTQGQFLSGNTIYF
. TRBJ2-1 TRBV9 . TGTGCCAGCACAGGGGACGGGAATGAGCAGTTCTTC CASTGDGNEQFF
TRBD1 TRBJ1-2 TRBV29-1 few TGCAGCGCTACAGCTGGGACAGAGTACTATGGCTACACCTTC CSATAGTEYYGYTF
. TRBJ1-4 TRBV30 . TGTGCCTGGAGTAGGGGGGGGGATGAAAAACTGTTTTTT CAWSRGGDEKLFF
. TRBJ2-5 TRBV7-2 . TGTGCCAGCAGCTTATACGCAGGACAAGAGACCCAGTACTTC CASSLYAGQETQYF
. TRBJ2-5 TRBV19 . TGTGCCAGTAGTATAGATGGGGTTGGAGGAGAGACCCAGTACTTC CASSIDGVGGETQYF
. TRBJ1-5 TRBV12-5 . TGTGCTAGTGGTTTGGCCCCCACAGGGCAGCCCCAGCATTTT CASGLAPTGQPQHF
TRBD2 TRBJ2-7 TRBV7-2 . TGTGCCAGCAGCTTAGGACTAGCGGGAGGGGGCGAGCAGTACTTC CASSLGLAGGGEQYF
. TRBJ1-1 TRBV6-6 . TGTGCCAGCGTAACTAAAGGGGGAGCTGAAGCTTTCTTT CASVTKGGAEAFF
. TRBJ1-6 TRBV5-4 . TGTGCCAGCCACGCCGGGGGATCGGGGAATTCACCCCTCCACTTT CASHAGGSGNSPLHF
. TRBJ1-2 TRBV6-1 . TGTGCCAGCAGTGAGATGAGAGAAGGGGTCTATGGCTACACCTTC CASSEMREGVYGYTF
. TRBJ1-2 TRBV14 . TGTGCCAGCAGCCAAGAGTCATACGGTCGCTATGGCTACACCTTC CASSQESYGRYGYTF
. TRBJ1-2 TRBV24-1 . TGTGCCACCAGTGACTCCCCGGGTCATGGCTACACCTTC CATSDSPGHGYTF
TRBD2 TRBJ2-7 TRBV19 few TGTGCCAGTAGTCGGACTAGCGTCGGCGAGCAGTACTTC CASSRTSVGEQYF
. TRBJ1-4 TRBV5-4 . TGTGCCAGCAGCTCTTGGGACACTGAAAAACTGTTTTTT CASSSWDTEKLFF
TRBD1 TRBJ1-4 TRBV24-1 . TGTGCCACCTTCGGGGGCCGGACAGGGGTGAATGAAAAACTGTTTTTT CATFGGRTGVNEKLFF
TRBD1 TRBJ1-4 TRBV6-5 . TGTGCCAGCGGTTATGGGACAGGGGATGAAAAACTGTTTTTT CASGYGTGDEKLFF
TRBD1 TRBJ2-5 TRBV3-1/TRBV3-2 . TGTGCCAGCACCCACAGGGGAAGCGAGACCCAGTACTTC CASTHRGSETQYF
. TRBJ1-3 TRBV12-3/TRBV12-4 . TGTGCCAGCAGTTCAACAGGGAAGGGCACCATATATTTT CASSSTGKGTIYF
. TRBJ1-1 TRBV3-1/TRBV3-2 . TGTGCCAGCAGCCAAGCGGCATCGGGCACTGAAGCTTTCTTT CASSQAASGTEAFF
. TRBJ1-3 TRBV7-6 . TGTGCCAGCAGTCCGGGGGGCTCTGGAAACACCATATATTTT CASSPGGSGNTIYF
TRBD2 TRBJ2-3 TRBV27 . TGTGCCAGCAGCCTCCGAAGGGTACTAGCGGATTTCACAGATACGCAGTATTTT CASSLRRVLADFTDTQYF
TRBD1 TRBJ2-2 TRBV10-3 . TGTGCCATCAGTGAGCCCAGACAGGGGGCTGGCGGGGAGCTGTTTTTT CAISEPRQGAGGELFF
TRBD1 TRBJ1-6 TRBV5-1 . TGCGCCAGCAGCCCGAACTGGGGGACAGTTAATTCACCCCTCCACTTT CASSPNWGTVNSPLHF
. TRBJ2-2 TRBV7-2 . TGTGCCAGCTCCGCTGTAAAGGGGTACACCGGGGAGCTGTTTTTT CASSAVKGYTGELFF
. TRBJ1-1 TRBV12-3/TRBV12-4 few TGTGCCAGCTCCCCAGGAGGGTCTGAAGCTTTCTTT CASSPGGSEAFF
TRBD1 TRBJ1-2 TRBV11-2 . TGTGCCAGCAGCAAGACAGGGCCTCTAGGCTACACCTTC CASSKTGPLGYTF
. TRBJ1-1 TRBV12-3/TRBV12-4 . TGTGCCAGCAGTTTAGCGGGGGGCACTGAAGCTTTCTTT CASSLAGGTEAFF
. TRBJ2-7 TRBV9 few TGTGCCAGCAGCGTATCGGCAGGGGCCTACGAGCAGTACTTC CASSVSAGAYEQYF
. TRBJ1-5 TRBV18 . TGTGCCAGCTCACCACGGGATTACAGACAGTACCGCCAGGGAATACGCAATCAGCCCCAGCATTTT CASSPRDYRQYRQGIRNQPQHF
. TRBJ1-1 TRBV5-6 . TGTGCCAGCAACTCGGCGGGGGGCACGAACACTGAAGCTTTCTTT CASNSAGGTNTEAFF
. TRBJ2-4 TRBV19 . TGTGCCAGTAGTAAAAGGTCGGGGAATAATGTGAAGGCGAACATTCAGTACTTC CASSKRSGNNVKANIQYF
TRBD1 TRBJ1-5 TRBV19 . TGTGCCAGTACCCCCGGGACAGGGCAGCCCCAGCATTTT CASTPGTGQPQHF
TRBD1 TRBJ2-7 TRBV2 once TGTGCCAGCAGTCCTCAGACAGGGGCGGCCGACGAGCAGTACTTC CASSPQTGAADEQYF
. TRBJ2-7 TRBV15 . TGTGCCACCAGCATTCTGCCCGGACAGAAAAGCTACGAGCAGTACTTC CATSILPGQKSYEQYF